This TCR beta chain appears in the sequencing data of a study of blood T cells in healthy people across ages. CDR3 size: 11 residues. The germline V and J ends were trimmed by 3 bases and 10 bases, with 10 bases remaining between them. Germline V gene lookup returns CDR1 DFQATT and CDR2 SNEGSKA (reference sequence). In terms of origin and age, donors were healthy Caucasian individuals from Russia aged about 6 to 90. In this sample, this clonotype turned up a few times. Antigen unknown. Study results and caveats: Nothing was known about donor CMV status, and this possibly confounded expanded clonotype changes. Observed TCR beta diversity per million T cells went down as age went up. This fall followed a roughly linear course with age.

Primed by a sample-barcoded 5' primer and a J-beta primer mix, a second PCR proceeded for roughly 7 to 11 cycles. Individual samples furnished no less than 2.5 million CDR3-containing paired-end reads apiece. TCRdb re-analysed the 5' RACE reads in MiXCR, keeping a single row per CDR3 protein. The data contain roughly 1,500,000 distinct CDR3 sequences, roughly 32% of them singletons. The specimen was blood. This rearrangement joins TRBV20-1 to TRBJ2-1, with a weak D call TRBD2 (5 bases). The clonotype was recovered from a woman in her 30s in good health. CDR3 sequence (DNA): TGCAGTGCTAGTCCGGGATACGAGCAGTTCTTC. It specifies CSASPGYEQFF.